Described below is a single T cell receptor beta chain sequence and its context. These data come from a study of blood T cell repertoires in COVID-19. Study context: Whether acute or convalescent, the COVID-19 samples came from the United States, Italy and Spain. The cDNA or gDNA used as material had been derived from T cells, B-cell-depleted T cells, or PBMCs.

Authors' methods: The assay estimated nucleated cells by amplifying reference gene primers. Method: immunoSEQ multiplex PCR; TCRdb's copy keeps in-frame clones and lacks some. The V and J calls and clone size come from that table; D and trimming were worked out from the DNA. The table has 84,000 or so clones, around 83% seen once. Trimming removed 2 bases from V and 6 bases from J, with 9 bases in between. Germline V gives CDR1 MRHNA, CDR2 SNTAGT. This CDR3 comprises 13 residues. The sequencing input was peripheral blood. The clonotype originates from a man older than 75 with active or convalescent COVID-19. V is TRBV6-4 and J is TRBJ2-3; tentatively, D is TRBD2 (5 bases). CDR3 protein: CASSDGSGDTQYF. The CDR3 coding sequence is TGTGCCAGCAGTGACGGGAGTGGTGATACGCAGTATTTT.